The following is a TCR beta chain sequence with its context. RNA, at about 0.5 to 1 ug, was reverse transcribed with random hexamers. A multiplex approach, immunoSEQ multiplex PCR, amplified TCR beta CDR3 across 54 Vbeta and 13 Jbeta. TCRdb ran MiXCR on the immunoSEQ multiplex PCR reads and lists one entry per CDR3 protein. The sample contains approximately 190,000 distinct CDR3 sequences, nearly 97% of which appear only once. This record comes from a study of CD8 T cells in Susac syndrome. V lost 0 bases, J lost 6 bases, and 12 bases lay in between. The CDR3 runs 14 residues. Germline CDR1 and CDR2: LNHNV and YYDKDF (reference sequence).

The TCR was taken from a human donor with Susac syndrome. The V gene is TRBV15, the J gene TRBJ2-7, with D possibly TRBD1 on 5 matching bases. Sequenced input: CD4+ T cells from PBMCs. This chain's CDR3 is CATSRDSRVGEQYF. CDR3 bases: TGTGCCACCAGCAGAGATAGCAGGGTGGGCGAGCAGTACTTC.